The TCR beta chain described here comes from a study of T cells in localized non-small cell lung cancer. Whole-study findings and limits: Density of T cells in blood, when higher, went with longer overall survival. Adjacent lung tissue had a median about 57 of the top 100 clones found in the tumor. T cell clonality was highest in uninvolved adjacent lung, above tumor.

Sequencing used immunoSEQ multiplex PCR; TCRdb keeps in-frame clones, though not all of them. This table holds 90,000 to 95,000 clones, approximately 91% found once. As regards this clone: Its antigen is not known. Other DNA sequences of this sample code for an identical CDR3.

Germline CDR1 reads SGHRS; CDR2 reads YFSETQ. The CDR3 has 14 residues. Between the trimmed V and J ends, which lost 0 bases and 5 bases, there was a span of 11 bases. The sequences come from PBMCs, collected before any cancer treatment. This chain connects TRBV5-1 to TRBJ1-1, with D possibly TRBD1 on 6 matching bases. This clonotype originated in a woman aged 35-75 years with stage II squamous cell lung carcinoma. The CDR3 nucleotides are TGCGCCAGCAGCTTGGAGGGGGTAGGTACTGAAGCTTTCTTT. This codes for CASSLEGVGTEAFF.